Listed here are 16 T cell receptor beta chains from one sample, sequenced in a study of control samples from healthy donors and cancer patients. Repertoires were generated with immunoSEQ multiplex PCR, while TCRdb's copy carries only in-frame clones and drops some. This table has fewer than 200,000 clones, about 90% appearing once. Sequencing used blood. The receptors were gathered from a woman between 50 and 59 years old in good health.

This clone has just one count. The rearrangement joins TRBV30 to TRBJ1-6; TRBD1 agrees at 8 bases. CDR1 is GTSNPN, CDR2 SVGIG, per germline (reference sequence). This CDR3 contains 12 residues. With V trimmed by 7 bases and J by 8 bases, 4 bases remained unmatched. Here the CDR3 reads CALKTGDSPLHF. The CDR3 nucleotides read TGTGCCTTGAAGACAGGGGATTCACCCCTCCACTTT.

The chain links TRBV3-1 (or the pseudogene TRBV3-2) to TRBJ2-7; D perhaps matches TRBD2 (6 bases). The V end lost 0 bases, the J end lost 6 bases, and 18 bases lay between the germline ends. This CDR3 is 16 amino acids long. Germline assignment: CDR1 LGHDT and CDR2 YNNKEL (reference sequence). CDR3 protein: CASSQEVGSGKGEQYF. The DNA for the CDR3 is TGTGCCAGCAGCCAAGAAGTAGGTAGCGGAAAGGGCGAGCAGTACTTC.

This rearrangement joins TRBV7-8 to TRBJ1-2, with a tentative D call TRBD1 (5 bases). This CDR3 is built from 14 residues. Per germline, CDR1 SGHVS and CDR2 FQNEAQ. V was cut by 1 base and J by 4 bases, with 10 bases left in between. The CDR3 DNA is TGTGCCAGCAGCTTAGGGGACGGTTCCTATGGCTACACCTTC. It yields the protein CASSLGDGSYGYTF.

This chain joins TRBV30 and TRBJ1-3, with D unclear. CDR1 and CDR2 (germline): GTSNPN, SVGIG (reference sequence). V lost 5 bases and J lost 0, with 11 bases in between. The CDR3 consists of 14 residues. Here the CDR3 DNA reads TGTGCCTGGCGTAGGGCCTCCTCTGGAAACACCATATATTTT. This translates into CAWRRASSGNTIYF.

V gene TRBV24-1 combines with J gene TRBJ1-2, with D possibly TRBD1 on 5 matching bases. The V and J ends lost 9 bases and 8 bases respectively, with 12 bases between them. The CDR3 length is 11 residues. Germline CDR1 is KGHDR and CDR2 is SFDVKD. CDR3 protein: CATGTPAGYTF. The CDR3 region has the DNA TGTGCCACCGGGACTCCGGCCGGCTACACCTTC.

This chain links TRBV29-1 with TRBJ2-7; D is perhaps TRBD1 (5 bases). Trimming took 5 bases from V and 2 from J, leaving 7 bases between them. Germline V gene lookup returns CDR1 SQVTM and CDR2 ANQGSEA. The length of the CDR3 is 11 residues. This chain's CDR3 is CSVKTAYEQYF. The CDR3 nucleotides are TGCAGCGTTAAGACAGCCTACGAGCAGTACTTC.

The chain has TRBV27 and TRBJ1-6; D is uncertain. The CDR3 loop spans 15 amino acids. V was clipped by 3 bases and J by 6 bases, with 12 bases between them. CDR1 and CDR2 (germline): MNHEY, SMNVEV (reference sequence). The CDR3 DNA is TGTGCCAGCAGTTTTACGACAAAGGGTAATTCACCCCTCCACTTT. Residues: CASSFTTKGNSPLHF.

CDR3 residues: CAIRTGVAEAFF. The CDR3 DNA reads as TGTGCCATCAGGACAGGGGTGGCTGAAGCTTTCTTT. This chain connects TRBV10-3 to TRBJ1-1; TRBD1 aligns across 8 bases. The V gene's germline CDR1 is ENHRY and CDR2 SYGVKD. The CDR3 has 12 amino acids. V lost 6 bases, J lost 6 bases, and 3 bases stayed unmatched.

V gene TRBV5-4 combines with J gene TRBJ2-7; D is possibly TRBD2 (6 bases). Looked up from germline, CDR1 is SGHNT and CDR2 is YYREEE (reference sequence). Trimming took off 5 bases at V and 2 bases at J, with 20 bases between the two ends. This CDR3 is built from 16 residues. CDR3 region: CASSLGPYGGPYEQYF. As DNA, the CDR3 is TGTGCCAGCAGTTTAGGCCCGTACGGGGGACCCTACGAGCAGTACTTC. The full variable domain, with the rest looked up from reference TRBV5-4 and TRBJ2-7, is ETGVTQSPTHLIKTRGQQVTLRCSSQSGHNTVSWYQQALGQGPQFIFQYYREEENGRGNFPPRFSGLQFPNYSSELNVNALELDDSALYLCASSLGPYGGPYEQYFGPGTRLTVT.

This rearrangement joins TRBV27 to TRBJ2-4; possibly TRBD1 or TRBD2 for D (5 bases each). Germline CDR1 MNHEY, CDR2 SMNVEV (reference sequence). This CDR3 is 13 amino acids long. Trimming cost V 4 bases and J 7 bases, with 11 bases left between them. CDR3 nucleotides: TGTGCCAGCAGTTATGCAGGGAGCAACATTCAGTACTTC. Translating gives CASSYAGSNIQYF.

The chain couples TRBV4-3 to TRBJ1-1, with D unclear. The CDR3 contains 14 residues. With 1 base removed from V and 1 base from J, the gap between germline ends came to 7 bases. Per germline, CDR1 LGHNA and CDR2 YSLEER. The CDR3 protein is CASSQVDGNTEAFF. As DNA, the CDR3 is TGCGCCAGCAGCCAAGTTGATGGGAACACTGAAGCTTTCTTT.

The rearrangement uses TRBV2 and TRBJ1-1, with 12 bases that match TRBD1. With 7 bases clipped from V and 5 bases from J, the junction kept 11 bases outside the gene matches. Germline loops: CDR1 SNHLY, CDR2 FYNNEI. The CDR3 contains 16 residues. The CDR3 region is CASITGTGGGGTEAFF. In nucleotides, the CDR3 is TGTGCCAGCATCACCGGGACAGGGGGCGGTGGGACTGAAGCTTTCTTT.

The chain links TRBV27 to TRBJ2-7; 7 positions match TRBD2. V was clipped by 6 bases and J by 2 bases; unmatched bases: 10. Germline CDR1 MNHEY, CDR2 SMNVEV (reference sequence). The CDR3 totals 15 residues. The CDR3 protein is CASRIKTSPAYEQYF. Written as DNA, the CDR3 is TGTGCCAGCAGGATTAAGACTAGCCCTGCCTACGAGCAGTACTTC.

The chain is built from TRBV24-1 and TRBJ1-1; D remains ambiguous. Deletions cut 3 bases from V and 0 bases from J, with 4 bases between. This CDR3 spans 13 amino acids. From germline, CDR1 is KGHDR and CDR2 SFDVKD. This CDR3 reads CATSDNMNTEAFF. The CDR3 DNA sequence: TGTGCCACCAGTGATAATATGAACACTGAAGCTTTCTTT.

The V and J genes are TRBV7-9 and TRBJ1-2; 7 bases map to TRBD1. V shed 5 bases and J 3 bases; nucleotides not matched to a gene: 3. The CDR3 has 13 amino acids. Germline V CDR1 and CDR2: SEHNR, FQNEAQ (reference sequence). The CDR3 bases are TGTGCCAGCAGCCTACAGGGGCACTATGGCTACACCTTC. Its protein product is CASSLQGHYGYTF.

The chain has TRBV9 and TRBJ2-5, with D possibly TRBD1 on 7 matching bases. Trimming took 4 bases from V and 5 from J, leaving 15 bases between them. Germline CDR1 is SGDLS and CDR2 is YYNGEE. This CDR3 is built from 14 residues. CDR3: CASSPRQGGETQYF. The CDR3 coding sequence is TGTGCCAGCAGCCCGAGACAGGGAGGTGAGACCCAGTACTTC. Using reference TRBV9 and TRBJ2-5 for the parts outside the CDR3, the full variable domain is DSGVTQTPKHLITATGQRVTLRCSPRSGDLSVYWYQQSLDQGLQFLIQYYNGEERAKGNILERFSAQQFPDLHSELNLSSLELGDSALYFCASSPRQGGETQYFGPGTRLLVL.